This paragraph covers one T cell receptor (beta chain) sequence. Profiling relied on immunoSEQ multiplex PCR, and the TCRdb table lists in-frame clones only, not all of them. The sample lists about 180,000 clones; 75% to 90% were seen once. From germline, CDR1 is MDHEN and CDR2 SYDVKM. The J segment lost 5 bases and the V segment lost 4 bases, leaving 8 bases of the junction unmatched. The CDR3 is made up of 15 amino acids. This record comes from a study of blood T cell repertoires in COVID-19. V gene TRBV28 combines with J gene TRBJ2-5; 9 bases are shared with TRBD1. The sample comprised peripheral blood. This TCR was sampled from a man aged 55 to 70 with acute or convalescent COVID-19. The CDR3 spells CASSSRTGAVETQYF. Here the CDR3 DNA reads TGTGCCAGCAGTTCCCGGACAGGGGCAGTGGAGACCCAGTACTTC.